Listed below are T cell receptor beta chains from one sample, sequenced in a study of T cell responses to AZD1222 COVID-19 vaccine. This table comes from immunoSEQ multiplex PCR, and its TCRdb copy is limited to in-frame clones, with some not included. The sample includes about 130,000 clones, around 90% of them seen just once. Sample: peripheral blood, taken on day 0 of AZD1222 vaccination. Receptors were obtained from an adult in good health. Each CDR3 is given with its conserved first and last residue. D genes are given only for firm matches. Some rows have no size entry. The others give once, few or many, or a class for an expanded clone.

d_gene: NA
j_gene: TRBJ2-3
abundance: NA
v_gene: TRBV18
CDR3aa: CASSPELQVTDTQYF
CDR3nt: TGTGCCAGCTCACCAGAGTTACAGGTCACAGATACGCAGTATTTT

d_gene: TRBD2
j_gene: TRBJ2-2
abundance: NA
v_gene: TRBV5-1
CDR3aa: CASRSGLSLNTGELFF
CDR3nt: TGCGCCAGCAGATCGGGACTATCATTAAACACCGGGGAGCTGTTTTTT

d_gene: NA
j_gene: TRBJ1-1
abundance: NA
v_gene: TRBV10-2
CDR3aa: CASSEFRVYTEAFF
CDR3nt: TGCGCCAGCAGTGAGTTTAGGGTTTACACTGAAGCTTTCTTT

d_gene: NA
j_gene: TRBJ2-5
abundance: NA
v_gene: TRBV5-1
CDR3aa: CASSPNRASLQETQYF
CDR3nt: TGCGCCAGCAGCCCAAACAGGGCTAGCCTCCAAGAGACCCAGTACTTC

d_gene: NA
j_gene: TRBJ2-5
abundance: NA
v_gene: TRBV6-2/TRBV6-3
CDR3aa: CASIPDVNQETQYF
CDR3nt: TGTGCCAGCATCCCGGACGTAAACCAAGAGACCCAGTACTTC

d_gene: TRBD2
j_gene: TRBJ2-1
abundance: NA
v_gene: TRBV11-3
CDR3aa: CASSLSRAGRSQSYNEQFF
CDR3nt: TGTGCCAGCAGCTTAAGTAGAGCGGGGCGTTCTCAGTCCTACAATGAGCAGTTCTTC

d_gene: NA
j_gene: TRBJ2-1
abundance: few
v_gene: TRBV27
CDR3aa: CASSLYGFSYNEQFF
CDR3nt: TGTGCCAGCAGTTTATATGGGTTTTCCTACAATGAGCAGTTCTTC

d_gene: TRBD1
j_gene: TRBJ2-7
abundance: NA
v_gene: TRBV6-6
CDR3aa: CASRARTGSYEQYF
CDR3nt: TGTGCCAGCAGAGCTCGGACAGGGAGCTACGAGCAGTACTTC

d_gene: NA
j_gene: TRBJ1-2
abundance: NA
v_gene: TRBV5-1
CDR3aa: CASSLVAAYGYTF
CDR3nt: TGCGCCAGCAGCTTGGTCGCAGCCTATGGCTACACCTTC

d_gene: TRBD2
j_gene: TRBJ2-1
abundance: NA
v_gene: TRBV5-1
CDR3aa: CASSLLYARPSGRDDEQFF
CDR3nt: TGCGCCAGCAGCTTGTTGTATGCTAGGCCTAGCGGGAGGGATGATGAGCAGTTCTTC

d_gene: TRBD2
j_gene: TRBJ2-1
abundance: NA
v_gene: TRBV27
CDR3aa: CASSLLAGQYNEQFF
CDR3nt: TGTGCCAGCAGTTTACTAGCGGGACAATACAATGAGCAGTTCTTC

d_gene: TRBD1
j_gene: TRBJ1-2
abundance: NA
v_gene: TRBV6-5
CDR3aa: CASSYKGQGSYGYTF
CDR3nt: TGTGCCAGCAGTTACAAGGGACAGGGTTCCTATGGCTACACCTTC

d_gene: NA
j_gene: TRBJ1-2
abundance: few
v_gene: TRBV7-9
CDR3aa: CASIHEAEDGYTF
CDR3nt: TGTGCCAGCATCCACGAAGCGGAGGATGGCTACACCTTC

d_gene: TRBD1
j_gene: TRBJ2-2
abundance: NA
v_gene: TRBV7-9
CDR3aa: CASSETGQGTGELFF
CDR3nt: TGTGCCAGCAGCGAAACGGGACAGGGAACCGGGGAGCTGTTTTTT

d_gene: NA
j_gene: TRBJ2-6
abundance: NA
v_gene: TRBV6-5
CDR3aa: CASRGASGANVLTF
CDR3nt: TGTGCCAGCAGGGGGGCCTCTGGGGCCAACGTCCTGACTTTC

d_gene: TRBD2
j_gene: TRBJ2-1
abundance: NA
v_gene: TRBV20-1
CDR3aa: CSASRGGYNEQFF
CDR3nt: TGCAGTGCTAGTCGGGGGGGCTACAATGAGCAGTTCTTC

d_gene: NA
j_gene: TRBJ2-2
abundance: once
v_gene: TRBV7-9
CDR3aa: CASSLTAAGGELFF
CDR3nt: TGTGCCAGCAGCTTAACGGCGGCGGGCGGGGAGCTGTTTTTT

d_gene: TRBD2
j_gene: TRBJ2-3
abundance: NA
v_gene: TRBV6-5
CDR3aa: CASSYRLAGTDTQYF
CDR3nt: TGTGCCAGCAGTTACAGACTAGCCGGCACAGATACGCAGTATTTT

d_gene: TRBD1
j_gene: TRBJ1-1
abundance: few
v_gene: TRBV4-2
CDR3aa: CASSQGWDRGYEAFF
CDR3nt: TGTGCCAGCAGCCAAGGGTGGGACAGGGGTTACGAAGCTTTCTTT

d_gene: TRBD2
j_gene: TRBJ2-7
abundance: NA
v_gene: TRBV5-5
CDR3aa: CASSFAGGGYEQYF
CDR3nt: TGTGCCAGCAGCTTCGCGGGGGGCGGTTACGAGCAGTACTTC

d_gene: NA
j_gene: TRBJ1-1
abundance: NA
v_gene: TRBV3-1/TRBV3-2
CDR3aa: CASSPRRSFALNTEAFF
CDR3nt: TGTGCCAGCAGCCCCAGGCGTTCGTTTGCGCTAAACACTGAAGCTTTCTTT

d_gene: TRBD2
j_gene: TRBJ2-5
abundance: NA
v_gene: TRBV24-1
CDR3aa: CATSDPDGGGRARETQYF
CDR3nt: TGTGCCACCAGTGATCCAGATGGAGGCGGGAGGGCCCGCGAGACCCAGTACTTC

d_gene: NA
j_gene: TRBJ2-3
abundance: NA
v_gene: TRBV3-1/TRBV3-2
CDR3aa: CASSRPRGSGDTQYF
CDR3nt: TGTGCCAGCAGCCGCCCCCGTGGGAGCGGAGATACGCAGTATTTT

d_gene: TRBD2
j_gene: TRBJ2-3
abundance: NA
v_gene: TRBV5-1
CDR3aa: CASSDGTSEHTDTQYF
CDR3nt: TGCGCCAGCAGCGATGGGACTAGCGAACACACAGATACGCAGTATTTT

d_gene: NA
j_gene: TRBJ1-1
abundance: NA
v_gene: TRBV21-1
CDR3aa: CASSKKNERLNTEAFF
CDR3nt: TGTGCCAGCAGCAAAAAAAACGAAAGACTGAACACTGAAGCTTTCTTT

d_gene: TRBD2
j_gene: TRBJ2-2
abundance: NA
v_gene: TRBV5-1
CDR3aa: CASSSVPGGPDTGELFF
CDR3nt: TGCGCCAGCAGCTCAGTCCCGGGAGGGCCCGACACCGGGGAGCTGTTTTTT

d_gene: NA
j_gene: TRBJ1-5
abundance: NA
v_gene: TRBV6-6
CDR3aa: CASILTGGGIQPQHF
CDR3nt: TGTGCCAGCATCCTGACCGGAGGGGGTATTCAGCCCCAGCATTTT

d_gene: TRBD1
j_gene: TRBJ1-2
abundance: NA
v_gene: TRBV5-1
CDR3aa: CASSLQGEGSGYTF
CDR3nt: TGCGCCAGCAGCTTGCAGGGGGAGGGATCTGGCTACACCTTC

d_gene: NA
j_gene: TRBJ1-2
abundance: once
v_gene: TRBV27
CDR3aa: CESYGYTF
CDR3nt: TGTGAAAGTTATGGCTACACCTTC

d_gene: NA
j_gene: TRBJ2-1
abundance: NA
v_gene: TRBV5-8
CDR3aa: CASSLFLGAWDEQFF
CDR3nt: TGTGCCAGCAGCTTGTTTTTGGGGGCCTGGGATGAGCAGTTCTTC

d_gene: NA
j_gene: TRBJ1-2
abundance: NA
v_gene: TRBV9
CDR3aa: CASSVVAGSDYGYTF
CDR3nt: TGTGCCAGCAGCGTAGTTGCGGGGAGTGACTATGGCTACACCTTC

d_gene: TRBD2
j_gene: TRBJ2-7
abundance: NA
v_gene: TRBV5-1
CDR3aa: CASSLVLAGEGEQYF
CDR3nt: TGCGCCAGCAGCTTGGTCCTAGCGGGAGAGGGCGAGCAGTACTTC

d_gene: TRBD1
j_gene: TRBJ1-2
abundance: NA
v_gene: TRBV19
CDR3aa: CASIGGGKYGYTF
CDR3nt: TGTGCCAGTATAGGGGGCGGAAAGTATGGCTACACCTTC

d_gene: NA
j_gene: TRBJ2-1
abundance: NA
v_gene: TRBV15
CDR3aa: CATTRDTSYNEQFF
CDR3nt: TGTGCCACCACACGGGACACCTCATACAATGAGCAGTTCTTC

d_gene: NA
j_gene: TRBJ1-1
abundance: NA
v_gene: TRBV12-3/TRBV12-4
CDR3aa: CASRGDKNTEAFF
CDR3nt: TGTGCCAGCAGGGGGGACAAAAACACTGAAGCTTTCTTT

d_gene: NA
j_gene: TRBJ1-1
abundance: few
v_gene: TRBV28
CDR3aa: CASSLLRVNTERTEAFF
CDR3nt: TGTGCCAGCAGTTTATTGCGGGTCAACACTGAGAGGACTGAAGCTTTCTTT

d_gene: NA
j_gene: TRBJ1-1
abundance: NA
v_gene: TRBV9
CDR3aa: CASSVPRDLYEGAFF
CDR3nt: TGTGCCAGCAGCGTACCCCGGGACCTCTACGAGGGAGCTTTCTTT

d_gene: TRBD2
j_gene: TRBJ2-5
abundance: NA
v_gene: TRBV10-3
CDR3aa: CAISESGRGETQYF
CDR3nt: TGTGCCATCAGTGAGAGCGGGAGGGGAGAGACCCAGTACTTC

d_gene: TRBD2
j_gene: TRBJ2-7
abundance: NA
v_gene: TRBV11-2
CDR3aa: CASSLGTTLEQYF
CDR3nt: TGTGCCAGCAGCCTAGGGACTACCCTCGAGCAGTACTTC

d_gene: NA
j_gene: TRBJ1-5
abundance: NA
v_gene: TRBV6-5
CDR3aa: CASSYSSSSNQPQHF
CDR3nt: TGTGCCAGCAGTTACTCCAGCTCTAGCAATCAGCCCCAGCATTTT

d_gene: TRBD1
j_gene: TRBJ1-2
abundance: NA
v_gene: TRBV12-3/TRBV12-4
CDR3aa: CASSQQGNYGYTF
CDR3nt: TGTGCCAGCAGTCAACAGGGGAACTATGGCTACACCTTC

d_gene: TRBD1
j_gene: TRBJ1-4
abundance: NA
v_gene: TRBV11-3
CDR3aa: CASSYKQGANEKLFF
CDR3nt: TGTGCCAGCAGCTACAAACAGGGGGCAAATGAAAAACTGTTTTTT

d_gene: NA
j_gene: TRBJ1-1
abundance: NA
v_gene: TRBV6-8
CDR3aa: CASPFGTFPMNTEAFF
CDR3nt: TGTGCCAGCCCCTTCGGGACATTTCCTATGAACACTGAAGCTTTCTTT

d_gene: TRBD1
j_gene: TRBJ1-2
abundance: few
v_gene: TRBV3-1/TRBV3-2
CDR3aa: CASSQTGTGGSGYTF
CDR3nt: TGTGCCAGCAGCCAAACCGGGACAGGGGGGTCTGGCTACACCTTC

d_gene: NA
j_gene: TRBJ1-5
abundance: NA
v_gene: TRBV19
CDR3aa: CASSALMHQPQHF
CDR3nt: TGTGCCAGTAGTGCCCTGATGCATCAGCCCCAGCATTTT

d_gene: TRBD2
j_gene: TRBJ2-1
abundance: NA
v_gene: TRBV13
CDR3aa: CASSPTGTSGKHNEQFF
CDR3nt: TGTGCCAGCAGCCCGACCGGGACTAGCGGGAAACACAATGAGCAGTTCTTC

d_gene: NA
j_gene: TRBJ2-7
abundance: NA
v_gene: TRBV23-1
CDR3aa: CASSHGQSYEQYF
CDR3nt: TGCGCCAGCAGTCACGGACAGAGCTACGAGCAGTACTTC

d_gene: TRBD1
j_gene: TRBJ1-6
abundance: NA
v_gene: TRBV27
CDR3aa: CATQSGGSYNSPLHF
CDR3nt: TGTGCCACCCAGTCAGGGGGTTCCTATAATTCACCCCTCCACTTT

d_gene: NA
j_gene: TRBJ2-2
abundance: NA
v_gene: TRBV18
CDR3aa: CASSNIDITGELFF
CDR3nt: TGTGCCAGCTCGAATATCGATATCACCGGGGAGCTGTTTTTT